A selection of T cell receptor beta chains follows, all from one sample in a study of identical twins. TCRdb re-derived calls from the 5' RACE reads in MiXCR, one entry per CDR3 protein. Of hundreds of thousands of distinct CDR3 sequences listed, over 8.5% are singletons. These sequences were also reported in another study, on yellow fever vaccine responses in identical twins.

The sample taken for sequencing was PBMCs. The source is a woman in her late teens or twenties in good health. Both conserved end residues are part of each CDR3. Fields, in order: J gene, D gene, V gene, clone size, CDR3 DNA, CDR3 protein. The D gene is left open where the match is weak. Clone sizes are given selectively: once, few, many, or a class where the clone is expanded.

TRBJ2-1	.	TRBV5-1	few	TGCGCCAGCAGCTTGGCCGAACGTGTTAATGAGCAGTTCTTC	CASSLAERVNEQFF
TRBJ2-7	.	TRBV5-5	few	TGTGCCAGCAGCTTGGGGGCCCTCTCCTACGAGCAGTACTTC	CASSLGALSYEQYF
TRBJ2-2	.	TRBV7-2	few	TGTGCCAGCAGCCCCATCCGATTGACCGGGGAGCTGTTTTTT	CASSPIRLTGELFF
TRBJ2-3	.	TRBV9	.	TGTGCCAGCAGCGGCGGGCATATAGCTACAGATACGCAGTATTTT	CASSGGHIATDTQYF
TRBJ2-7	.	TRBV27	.	TGTGCCAGCAGTTCCAAGGGTCCAAAGAGCGAGCAGTACTTC	CASSSKGPKSEQYF
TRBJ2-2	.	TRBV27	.	TGTGCCAGCAGTTTTGCCACCGCGAACACCGGGGAGCTGTTTTTT	CASSFATANTGELFF
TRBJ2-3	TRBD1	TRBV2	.	TGTGCCATTCTCCGGGACAGGGGCGCAGATACGCAGTATTTT	CAILRDRGADTQYF
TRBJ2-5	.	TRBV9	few	TGTGCCAGCAGCGTACGACAGTCAGGAGAGACCCAGTACTTC	CASSVRQSGETQYF
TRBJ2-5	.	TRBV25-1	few	TGTGCCAGCAGTGGCTCCTGGCCATCCAAATTGGGCGGAGAGACCCAGTACTTC	CASSGSWPSKLGGETQYF
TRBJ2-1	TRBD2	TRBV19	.	TGTGCCAGTAGTATGAGCGGGAGGTACAATGAGCAGTTCTTC	CASSMSGRYNEQFF
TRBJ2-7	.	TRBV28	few	TGTGCCAGCAGTTCCCCTCTGGAGGAGCAGTACTTC	CASSSPLEEQYF
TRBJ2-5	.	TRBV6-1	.	TGTGCCAGCGGATCACCCCGCGGGGCTCAAGAGACCCAGTACTTC	CASGSPRGAQETQYF
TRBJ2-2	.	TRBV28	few	TGTGCCAGCACCGGGGGTTACAGGACCGGGGAGCTGTTTTTT	CASTGGYRTGELFF
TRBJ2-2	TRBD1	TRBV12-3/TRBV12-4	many	TGTGCCAGCGGTTGGACAGGGGTAAACACCGGGGAGCTGTTTTTT	CASGWTGVNTGELFF
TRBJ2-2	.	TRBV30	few	TGTGCCTGGAGTCACACCGGGGAGCTGTTTTTT	CAWSHTGELFF
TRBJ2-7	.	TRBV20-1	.	TGCAGTGCTCCCCAGGTCAGCTCCTACGAGCAGTACTTC	CSAPQVSSYEQYF
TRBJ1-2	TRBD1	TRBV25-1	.	TGTGCCAGCAGTGGTACGCCGGGGGACAGGGATGGCGGCTACACCTTC	CASSGTPGDRDGGYTF
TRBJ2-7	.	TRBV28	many	TGTGCCAGCAGTTTAGTAACAGTCGGGGCCTACGAGCAGTACTTC	CASSLVTVGAYEQYF
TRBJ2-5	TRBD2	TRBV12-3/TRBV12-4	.	TGTGCCAGCAGTCCGGGGACTAGCGGGAGTGTTTGGAAAGAGACCCAGTACTTC	CASSPGTSGSVWKETQYF
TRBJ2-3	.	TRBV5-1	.	TGCGCCAGCAGCTTGAGTAGCGTGGCAGATACGCAGTATTTT	CASSLSSVADTQYF
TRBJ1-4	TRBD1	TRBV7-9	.	TGTGCCAGCAGCGCCCGGGACAGAAAGAATGAAAAACTGTTTTTT	CASSARDRKNEKLFF
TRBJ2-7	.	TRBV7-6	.	TGTGCCAGCAGCTTAGAGGTCAGGTCCTACGAGCAGTACTTC	CASSLEVRSYEQYF
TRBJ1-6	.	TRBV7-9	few	TGTGCCAGCAGCAGTGGACAATATTCACCCCTCCACTTT	CASSSGQYSPLHF
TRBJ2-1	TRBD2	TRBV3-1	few	TGTGCCAGCAGGCTACTAGCGGGGGGCCCGTACAATGAGCAGTTCTTC	CASRLLAGGPYNEQFF
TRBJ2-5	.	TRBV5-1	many	TGCGCCAGCAGATCTTTGGGATCCTCGGGAGAGACCCAGTACTTC	CASRSLGSSGETQYF
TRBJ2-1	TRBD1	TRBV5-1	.	TGCGCCAGCAGCTTGGCCCTCGACAGGGGTTTCGATGAGCAGTTCTTC	CASSLALDRGFDEQFF
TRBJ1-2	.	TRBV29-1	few	TGCAGCGTTCTAACGGACAAGACGACCTTGACTAACTATGGCTACACCTTC	CSVLTDKTTLTNYGYTF
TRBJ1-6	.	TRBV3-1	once	TGTGCCAGCAGCCAAGATTCGTCGGGGGTAAATTCACCCCTCCACTTT	CASSQDSSGVNSPLHF
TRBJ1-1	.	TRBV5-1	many	TGCGCCAGCAGCTTGATGGGGGAGCGAATGAACACTGAAGCTTTCTTT	CASSLMGERMNTEAFF
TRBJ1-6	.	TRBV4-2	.	TGTGCCAGCAGCCAAGATTTGCCAGGGGCCTCCTATAATTCACCCCTCCACTTT	CASSQDLPGASYNSPLHF
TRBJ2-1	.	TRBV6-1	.	TGTGCCAGCAGGGACCTACCGGGTCCCTACAATGAGCAGTTCTTC	CASRDLPGPYNEQFF
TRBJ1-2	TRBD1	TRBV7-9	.	TGTGCCAGCAGCTCCGGGACAGGGATCTCCTATGGCTACACCTTC	CASSSGTGISYGYTF
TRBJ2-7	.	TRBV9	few	TGTGCCAGCAGCGGCAAAGGAACAGCCTACGAGCAGTACTTC	CASSGKGTAYEQYF
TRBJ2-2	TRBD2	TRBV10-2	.	TGCGCCAGCATTGAGCGGGGGGGGAACACCGGGGAGCTGTTTTTT	CASIERGGNTGELFF
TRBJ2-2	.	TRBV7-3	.	TGTGCCAGCAGCTTAAAGGGCAGGGCTACCACCGGGGAGCTGTTTTTT	CASSLKGRATTGELFF
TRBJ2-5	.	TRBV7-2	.	TGTGCCAGCAGCTTATTTCCCACAGGGAGTCAAGAGACCCAGTACTTC	CASSLFPTGSQETQYF
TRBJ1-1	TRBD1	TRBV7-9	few	TGTGCCAGCAGCTTATCTTTTGGACAGGGGGCGATTTCTGAAGCTTTCTTT	CASSLSFGQGAISEAFF
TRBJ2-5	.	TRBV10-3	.	TGTGCCATCAGTGATGACACAAAAGAGACCCAGTACTTC	CAISDDTKETQYF
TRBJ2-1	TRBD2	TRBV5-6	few	TGTGCCAGCAGCAGGATAGGCGGGGGCTCCTACAATGAGCAGTTCTTC	CASSRIGGGSYNEQFF
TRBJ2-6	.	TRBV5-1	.	TGCGCCAGCAGCTTGGCCGAGTTCTCTGGGGCCAACGTCCTGACTTTC	CASSLAEFSGANVLTF
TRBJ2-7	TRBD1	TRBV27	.	TGTGCCAGCAGTTTTTTCCCCAGCCGGGACAGGGGGCTCTACGAGCAGTACTTC	CASSFFPSRDRGLYEQYF
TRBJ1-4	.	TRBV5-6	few	TGTGCCAGCAGCGAAAACGACAGGAAACTGTTTTTT	CASSENDRKLFF
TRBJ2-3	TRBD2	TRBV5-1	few	TGCGCCAGCAGCTTGTCCAGCGGGATAGATACGCAGTATTTT	CASSLSSGIDTQYF
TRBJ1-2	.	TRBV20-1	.	TGCAGTGCCGGACACATCACACCGGGGGACTATGGCTACACCTTC	CSAGHITPGDYGYTF
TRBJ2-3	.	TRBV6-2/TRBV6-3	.	TGTGCCAGTACCCAAGGATTGGCAGATACGCAGTATTTT	CASTQGLADTQYF
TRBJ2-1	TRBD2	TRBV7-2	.	TGTGCCAGCAGCTTAGGGGCTGGCGGGGGGGCGGTGGTTGAGCAGTTCTTC	CASSLGAGGGAVVEQFF